The 22 T cell receptor beta chains presented below share a single source sample, sequenced in a study of molecular identifiers for immune sequencing clone quantification. Each CDR3 protein gets one entry after TCRdb re-called the PCR reads with MiXCR. The sample consists of 490,000 or so distinct CDR3 sequences, 20% to 25% of them appearing once. The sample was naive CD8+ T cells from blood, with Jurkat cell RNA spiked in. This sample's subset: FACS-sorted CD8+CD4-CCR7+CD45RA+ naive T cells. Every receptor here comes from a human donor in good health. Some libraries in this study had Jurkat cell RNA spiked in.

This clonotype was seen a few times. The rearrangement uses TRBV6-1 and TRBJ1-2; D possibly corresponds to TRBD1 (6 bases). From germline, CDR1 is MNHNS and CDR2 SASEGT. V lost 10 bases, J lost 5 bases, and 8 bases lay in between. The CDR3 length is 10 residues. This CDR3 is CATQGYGYTF. CDR3 DNA sequence: TGTGCCACCCAGGGGTATGGCTACACCTTC.

This clonotype was detected only a few times. The CDR3 DNA reads as TGCAGCGTTGACCCAGGGACAGGGGGCTATGGCTACACCTTC. It translates to CSVDPGTGGYGYTF. V usage is TRBV29-1 and J usage is TRBJ1-2; 11 bases map to TRBD1. Germline CDR1 is SQVTM and CDR2 is ANQGSEA. The CDR3 is 14 amino acids. V lost 3 bases to trimming and J lost 4 bases; unmatched junction nucleotides: 4.

This clonotype was counted only a few times. This rearrangement joins TRBV11-2 to TRBJ2-5; the D gene could be TRBD1 or TRBD2 (5 bases each). The CDR3 covers 14 residues. V was shortened by 7 bases and J by 2 bases, with 14 bases between the two germline ends. The V gene's germline CDR1 is SGHAT and CDR2 FQNNGV. The CDR3: CASTPSGQQETQYF. CDR3 in DNA: TGTGCCAGCACCCCGTCGGGGCAACAAGAGACCCAGTACTTC. Full variable domain (remainder filled in from reference TRBV11-2 and TRBJ2-5): EAGVAQSPRYKIIEKRQSVAFWCNPISGHATLYWYQQILGQGPKLLIQFQNNGVVDDSQLPKDRFSAERLKGVDSTLKIQPAKLEDSAVYLCASTPSGQQETQYFGPGTRLLVL.

This clonotype was picked up many times. This chain links TRBV7-9 with TRBJ2-3; D remains ambiguous. CDR1 SEHNR and CDR2 FQNEAQ come from the germline V gene (reference sequence). The CDR3 loop spans 13 amino acids. With 5 bases removed from V and 9 bases from J, the gap between germline ends came to 15 bases. In DNA, the CDR3 is TGTGCCAGCAGCCGCCCGATAAGCGAAACGCAGTATTTT. Translated, it gives CASSRPISETQYF.

The chain uses TRBV29-1 and TRBJ1-2; D gene ambiguous. The V gene's germline CDR1 is SQVTM and CDR2 ANQGSEA. The CDR3 is made up of 12 amino acids. Trimming took off 4 bases at V and 8 bases at J, with 14 bases between the two ends. The DNA for the CDR3 is TGCAGCGTTGTAGTCAGCCCAATGGGCTACACCTTC. It encodes CSVVVSPMGYTF.

The table lists this clonotype with a few counts. The genes are TRBV6-2 or TRBV6-3 and TRBJ2-1, with a weak D call TRBD2 (6 bases). V lost 0 bases and J lost 4, with 10 bases in between. CDR1 is MNHEY and CDR2 is SVGEGT in the germline V gene. The CDR3 is made up of 15 amino acids. The CDR3 coding sequence is TGTGCCAGCAGTTACTCTTTGGGAGGATACAATGAGCAGTTCTTC. The encoded protein is CASSYSLGGYNEQFF.

This clonotype showed up just a few times. This chain links TRBV30 with TRBJ2-5, with D possibly being TRBD1 (6 bases). Germline lookup yields CDR1 GTSNPN and CDR2 SVGIG (reference sequence). The CDR3 loop spans 14 amino acids. V was cut by 0 bases and J by 2 bases, with 10 bases left in between. CDR3 amino acids: CAWSVDSIQETQYF. As DNA, the CDR3 is TGTGCCTGGAGTGTGGACAGTATTCAAGAGACCCAGTACTTC.

Of note for this clonotype: The junction shows a germline mismatch at one end, possibly a read error. The V and J genes are TRBV28 and TRBJ1-6; 7 bases are a match to TRBD1. CDR3 length equals 18 residues. From germline, CDR1 is MDHEN and CDR2 SYDVKM. CDR3 in DNA: TGTGCCAGCAGTACATACGCCGAACAGGGGAACAATAATTCACCCCTTCACTTT. It specifies CASSTYAEQGNNNSPLHF.

V usage is TRBV9 and J usage is TRBJ2-2; 7 positions agree with TRBD2. V shed 0 bases, J shed 6 bases, and the junction held 14 bases outside the gene matches. The CDR3 covers 18 residues. Germline V lookup: CDR1 SGDLS, CDR2 YYNGEE. As DNA, the CDR3 is TGTGCCAGCAGCGTAGGTGGGACTACCTCCCCCCTTTCCGGGGAGCTGTTTTTT. The encoded protein is CASSVGGTTSPLSGELFF.

The gene calls are TRBV30 and TRBJ2-3, with D tentatively TRBD2 (6 bases). The CDR3 runs to 15 residues. Per the germline V gene, CDR1 is GTSNPN and CDR2 is SVGIG (reference sequence). The ends were cut back, 3 bases at V and 0 bases at J, with 13 bases in the middle. The CDR3, as DNA: TGTGCCTGGAGCCGCGGGGCATCTAGCACAGATACGCAGTATTTT. Translated, it gives CAWSRGASSTDTQYF.

The chain is built from TRBV19 and TRBJ1-5; 8 nucleotides agree with TRBD1. With V trimmed by 3 bases and J by 1 base, 14 bases remained unmatched. Germline V gives CDR1 LNHDA, CDR2 SQIVND (reference sequence). This CDR3 contains 19 residues. The DNA for the CDR3 is TGTGCCAGTAGTATCGATCCGGACAGGGACTTTGGGAGCAATCAGCCCCAGCATTTT. It yields the protein CASSIDPDRDFGSNQPQHF.

The gene calls are TRBV7-9 and TRBJ1-1, with 9 bases matching TRBD1. The CDR3 runs to 15 residues. The junction had 10 bases not matched to a gene; V was cut back by 5 bases and J by 6 bases. Per germline, CDR1 SEHNR and CDR2 FQNEAQ (reference sequence). Here the CDR3 DNA reads TGTGCCAGCAGCCCCCGGGACAGGGCCGCCCCTGAAGCTTTCTTT. Translated: CASSPRDRAAPEAFF.

With respect to this clonotype: One base away lies a much larger clone, so this may be a sequencing read error. This chain connects TRBV6-5 to TRBJ2-7; no reliable D call. CDR3 length equals 13 residues. Per germline, CDR1 MNHEY and CDR2 SVGAGI. The DNA of the CDR3 is TGTGCCAGCAGTTACGCGGATGGCTACGAGCGGTACTTC. This encodes CASSYADGYERYF.

This clonotype was picked up a small number of times. The rearrangement joins TRBV27 to TRBJ2-3; the D gene is possibly TRBD1 (6 bases). Germline loops: CDR1 MNHEY, CDR2 SMNVEV (reference sequence). CDR3 size: 18 residues. V was clipped by 5 bases and J by 6 bases, with 27 bases between them. Written as DNA, the CDR3 is TGTGCCAGCAGTCCCACCGCTGGGACAAGCCCCCTTAGGGATACGCAGTATTTT. This sequence encodes CASSPTAGTSPLRDTQYF.

At least ten counts were recorded for this clonotype. The chain combines TRBV20-1 with TRBJ2-3; the D is unclear. CDR3 length: 15 amino acids. The V and J ends lost 5 bases and 2 bases respectively, with 17 bases between them. The germline V gene encodes CDR1 DFQATT and CDR2 SNEGSKA (reference sequence). The CDR3 loop reads CSAFWATTDTDTQYF. Here the CDR3 DNA reads TGCAGTGCTTTTTGGGCTACCACCGACACAGATACGCAGTATTTT.

This clonotype was recorded many times. The chain is built from TRBV5-6 and TRBJ1-1, with D perhaps TRBD1 (5 bases). With 5 bases removed from V and 3 bases from J, the gap between germline ends came to 17 bases. This CDR3 has 15 amino acids. Germline V gives CDR1 SGHDT, CDR2 YYEEEE. CDR3 residues: CASRPDSSRHTEAFF. CDR3 in DNA: TGTGCCAGCAGACCCGACAGTTCTCGTCACACTGAAGCTTTCTTT.

The chain has TRBV23-1 and TRBJ2-5, with a weak D call TRBD2 (6 bases). TRBV23-1 is reported as an ORF; its role is uncertain. The CDR3 contains 16 residues. Trimming removed 2 bases at V and 7 bases at J, with 20 bases between. The CDR3 coding sequence is TGCGCCAGCAGTCAAGGGCGGGACGGCCCATTGGGGACCCAGTACTTC. Its protein product is CASSQGRDGPLGTQYF.

This clonotype was observed at least ten times. J is TRBJ2-7 and V is TRBV3-1, with TRBD1 identical over 8 bases. This CDR3 is built from 15 residues. The ends lost 4 bases at V and 2 bases at J; junction bases unmatched: 7. Germline CDR1 and CDR2: LGHDT and YNNKEL (reference sequence). The CDR3 here is CASSPEPGQAYEQYF. DNA for the CDR3: TGTGCCAGCAGCCCAGAGCCGGGACAGGCCTACGAGCAGTACTTC.

The genes are TRBV27 and TRBJ2-2; D unclear. Trimming shortened V by 4 bases and J by 7 bases, and 7 bases separated the two germline ends. Germline-derived CDR1 and CDR2 are MNHEY and SMNVEV (reference sequence). The CDR3 has 12 residues. The DNA of the CDR3 is TGTGCCAGCAGTTCCATTCACGGGGAGCTGTTTTTT. Protein product: CASSSIHGELFF.

This clonotype was detected only a few times. This chain links TRBV28 with TRBJ1-4, with D unclear. The V gene's germline CDR1 is MDHEN and CDR2 SYDVKM. This CDR3 contains 12 residues. The CDR3 region is CPKPGPNEKLFF. CDR3 nucleotide sequence: TGTCCAAAGCCAGGCCCTAATGAAAAACTGTTTTTT.

This clonotype appeared a few times. For the CDR3, the DNA is TGTGCCAGCAGCTTTCGGGAGGAACCCTACGAGCAGTACTTC. Residues: CASSFREEPYEQYF. This chain joins TRBV7-9 and TRBJ2-7; TRBD2 agrees at 7 bases. With V trimmed by 3 bases and J by 2 bases, 4 bases remained unmatched. This CDR3 comprises 14 residues. Germline CDR1 SEHNR, CDR2 FQNEAQ (reference sequence).

The chain links TRBV5-6 to TRBJ2-1; D may be TRBD1 (6 bases). V lost 2 bases and J lost 8, with 20 bases in between. This CDR3 is 16 amino acids long. The germline gives CDR1 SGHDT, CDR2 YYEEEE. The CDR3 nucleotides are TGTGCCAGCAGCTTTCCCACAGGGCCTATCCCCCATGAGCAGTTCTTC. It translates to CASSFPTGPIPHEQFF.